This TCR beta chain was captured by sequencing in a study of blood T cell repertoires in COVID-19. The wider study: Samples came from the United States, Italy and Spain, spanning acute and convalescent COVID-19. Nucleic acid was either cDNA or gDNA, and it came from T cells, B-cell-depleted T cells, or PBMCs.

Followed over time, Seattle patients had been enrolled while infection was active. V was pared by 5 bases and J by 8 bases, with 4 bases of the junction left unmatched. Germline V gene data show CDR1 as DFQATT and CDR2 as SNEGSKA (reference sequence). CDR3 length equals 11 residues. The data were produced by immunoSEQ multiplex PCR, yet TCRdb's version contains in-frame clones alone and is incomplete. Of 120,000 or so clones listed, around 85% are singletons. This TCR was sampled from a man aged 30 to 39 with COVID-19, enrolled during active disease. The chain carries TRBV20-1 and TRBJ1-2; 8 nucleotides agree with TRBD1. The sequencing input was peripheral blood. The CDR3 DNA follows: TGCAGTGCTGAAAACAGGGGGGGCTACACCTTC. It codes for CSAENRGGYTF.